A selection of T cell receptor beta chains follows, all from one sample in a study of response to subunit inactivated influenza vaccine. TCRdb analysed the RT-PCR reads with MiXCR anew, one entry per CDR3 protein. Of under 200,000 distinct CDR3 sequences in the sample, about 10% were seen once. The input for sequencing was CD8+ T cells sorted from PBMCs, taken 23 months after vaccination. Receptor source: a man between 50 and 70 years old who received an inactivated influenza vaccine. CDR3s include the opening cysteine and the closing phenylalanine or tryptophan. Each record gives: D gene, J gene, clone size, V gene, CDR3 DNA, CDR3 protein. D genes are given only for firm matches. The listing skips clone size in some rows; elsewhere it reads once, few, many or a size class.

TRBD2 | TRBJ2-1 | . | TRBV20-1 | TGCAGTGCTCCAACTAGCGGGGGCTTATTTGAGCAGTTCTTC | CSAPTSGGLFEQFF
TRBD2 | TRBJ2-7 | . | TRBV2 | TGTGCCAGCAGTATCCCGGGACTAGCGAAAGTCTACGAGCAGTACTTC | CASSIPGLAKVYEQYF
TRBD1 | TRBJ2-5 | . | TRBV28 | TGTGCCAGCAGCCTGGGACAGGGGGAGCTCCAAGAGACCCAGTACTTC | CASSLGQGELQETQYF
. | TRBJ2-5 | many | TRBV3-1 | TGTGCCAGCAGCCATGGGGGGGGCTTCGAAGTGGGAGAGACCCAGTACTTC | CASSHGGGFEVGETQYF
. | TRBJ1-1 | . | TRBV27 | TGTGCCAGCAGTTTATACATAAACACTGAAGCTTTCTTT | CASSLYINTEAFF
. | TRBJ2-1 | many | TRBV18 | TGTGCCAGCTCACCACCTGGACTAATTGATGAGCAGTTCTTC | CASSPPGLIDEQFF
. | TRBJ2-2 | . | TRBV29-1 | TGCAGCGTTGATCCGGGACAGAACACCGGGGAGCTGTTTTTT | CSVDPGQNTGELFF
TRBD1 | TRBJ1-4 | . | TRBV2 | TGTGCCAGCAGTGATCCAGGGACAGGCCCAACTAATGAAAAACTGTTTTTT | CASSDPGTGPTNEKLFF
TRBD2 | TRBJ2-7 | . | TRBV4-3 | TGCGCCAGCAGCCAAGGCCGGGACTACTTCTCCTACGAGCAGTACTTC | CASSQGRDYFSYEQYF
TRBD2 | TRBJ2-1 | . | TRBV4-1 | TGCGCCAGCAGCCAAGATTCACTAGCGGGGGGCAATGAGCAGTTCTTC | CASSQDSLAGGNEQFF
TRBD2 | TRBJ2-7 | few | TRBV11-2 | TGTGCCAGCAGCTCGTGGACTAGGCCGGAAGGGCAGTACTTC | CASSSWTRPEGQYF
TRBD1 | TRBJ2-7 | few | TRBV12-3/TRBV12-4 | TGTGCCAGCAGCTTAGACAGGGGGCATGGAGAGCAGTACTTC | CASSLDRGHGEQYF
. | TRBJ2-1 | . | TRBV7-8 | TGTGCCAGCAGCCTCACTGGGCTAGGTGAGCAGTTCTTC | CASSLTGLGEQFF
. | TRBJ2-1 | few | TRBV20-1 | TGCAGTGCTAGAGATAGGACATACAATGAGCAGTTCTTC | CSARDRTYNEQFF
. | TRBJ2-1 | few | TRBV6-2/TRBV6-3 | TGTGCCAGCAGTTATCGCGGGTACTCCTACAATGAGCAGTTCTTC | CASSYRGYSYNEQFF
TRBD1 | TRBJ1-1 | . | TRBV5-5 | TGTGCCAGCAGCCCGCGACAGGGGAGAACTGAAGCTTTCTTT | CASSPRQGRTEAFF
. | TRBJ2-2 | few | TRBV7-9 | TGTGCCAGCACCGGGAGAGCTCTGGGACTGTTTTTT | CASTGRALGLFF
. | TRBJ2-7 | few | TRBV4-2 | TGTGCCAGCAGCCAAGAATCCGGAGTACGATACTACGAGCAGTACTTC | CASSQESGVRYYEQYF
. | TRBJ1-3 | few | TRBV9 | TGTGCCAGCAGCGTCGGGGACTCTGGAAACACCATATATTTT | CASSVGDSGNTIYF
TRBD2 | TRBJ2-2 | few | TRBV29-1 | TGCAGCGTCCCGGGACTAGCGGGAGGGGCCGGGGAGCTGTTTTTT | CSVPGLAGGAGELFF
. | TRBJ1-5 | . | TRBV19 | TGTGCCAGTAGTATCGGGTTTTTGGTGGCAAATCAGCCCCAGCATTTT | CASSIGFLVANQPQHF
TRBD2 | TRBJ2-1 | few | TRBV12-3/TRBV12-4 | TGTGCCAGCAGTGCTGGGCTAGCGGGGTATAATGAGCAGTTCTTC | CASSAGLAGYNEQFF
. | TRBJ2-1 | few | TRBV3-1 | TGTGCCAGCAGCCAAGATCAAGGGCTTAGCTCCTACAATGAGCAGTTCTTC | CASSQDQGLSSYNEQFF
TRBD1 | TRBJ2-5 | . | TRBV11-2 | TGTGCCAGCAGCCCCGGGACAGGGGGCTCGGAGACCCAGTACTTC | CASSPGTGGSETQYF
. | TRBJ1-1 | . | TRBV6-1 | TGTGCCAGCAAAGGACAGATGAACACTGAAGCTTTCTTT | CASKGQMNTEAFF
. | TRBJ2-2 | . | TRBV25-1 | TGTGCCAGCAGTTTCCCAGGGACCGGGGAGCTGTTTTTT | CASSFPGTGELFF
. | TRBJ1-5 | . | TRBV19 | TGTGCCAGTAGTATTTGGGCAGGGAATAGCAATCAGCCCCAGCATTTT | CASSIWAGNSNQPQHF
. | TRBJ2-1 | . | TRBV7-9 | TGTGCCAGCAGCTACGGACAGATATCCTACAATGAGCAGTTCTTC | CASSYGQISYNEQFF
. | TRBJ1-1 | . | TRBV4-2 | TGTGCCAGCAGCCAAGGATACGCCTTGTCAGGTGAAGCTTTCTTT | CASSQGYALSGEAFF
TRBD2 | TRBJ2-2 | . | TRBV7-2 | TGTGCCAGCAGCTTAGCGGTAGCGGGAGGCGGGGCCGGGGAGCTGTTTTTT | CASSLAVAGGGAGELFF
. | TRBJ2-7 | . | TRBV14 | TGTGCCAGCAGCCAATTTGACCAGAGAACCTACGAGCAGTACTTC | CASSQFDQRTYEQYF
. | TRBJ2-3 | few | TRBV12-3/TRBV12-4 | TGTGCCAGCAGTGGAGGACTGGACACAGATACGCAGTATTTT | CASSGGLDTDTQYF
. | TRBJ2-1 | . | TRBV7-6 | TGTGCCAGCAGCTTAGCCCCACTAGCTGGTGGCAATGAGCAGTTCTTC | CASSLAPLAGGNEQFF
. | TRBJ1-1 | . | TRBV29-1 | TGCAGCGTTGCCGGGAGCTGGAACACTGAAGCTTTCTTT | CSVAGSWNTEAFF
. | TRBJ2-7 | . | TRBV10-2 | TGCGCCAGCGGGACGCCCTACGAGCAGTACTTC | CASGTPYEQYF
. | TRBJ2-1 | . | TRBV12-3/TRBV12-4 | TGTGCCAGCAGTAAAACAGATTACAATGAGCAGTTCTTC | CASSKTDYNEQFF
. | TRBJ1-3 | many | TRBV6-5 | TGTGCCAGCAGTTACAAGGTTTTCTCTGGAAACACCATATATTTT | CASSYKVFSGNTIYF
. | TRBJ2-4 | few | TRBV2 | TGTGCCACCGAGGACCCGCCGGAGGACATTCAGTACTTC | CATEDPPEDIQYF
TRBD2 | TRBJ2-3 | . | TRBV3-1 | TGTGCCAGCAGCCAACCGACTAGCGGGACTACAGATACGCAGTATTTT | CASSQPTSGTTDTQYF
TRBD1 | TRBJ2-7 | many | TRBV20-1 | TGCAGTGCTAGAAGGACAGGTGAAAGCTACGAGCAGTACTTC | CSARRTGESYEQYF
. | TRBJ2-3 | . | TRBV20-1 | TGCAGTGACGGGGGCCGGCTTGGCACAGATACGCAGTATTTT | CSDGGRLGTDTQYF
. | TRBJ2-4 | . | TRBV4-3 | TGCGCCAGCAGCCAAGATCTTACGGGATCGGACATTCAGTACTTC | CASSQDLTGSDIQYF
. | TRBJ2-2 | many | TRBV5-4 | TGTGCCAGCAGCTTGGGGTCCAACACCGGGGAGCTGTTTTTT | CASSLGSNTGELFF
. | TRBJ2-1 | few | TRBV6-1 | TGTGCCAGCAGCCCCCAGGGTCCCTACTCCTACAATGAGCAGTTCTTC | CASSPQGPYSYNEQFF
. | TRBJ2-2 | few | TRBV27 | TGTGCCAGCAGTTTGGGTATCGCGAACACCGGGGAGCTGTTTTTT | CASSLGIANTGELFF
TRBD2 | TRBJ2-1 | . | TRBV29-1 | TGCAGCGTTGAGGGGACTAGCGCATACAATGAGCAGTTCTTC | CSVEGTSAYNEQFF
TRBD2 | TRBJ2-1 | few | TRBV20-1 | TGCAGTGCTAGAGGACTAGCGGGAGCCAATGAGCAGTTCTTC | CSARGLAGANEQFF
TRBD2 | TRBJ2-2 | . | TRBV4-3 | TGCGCCAGCAGCCAAGATGGGACTAGCGGGCCCACCGGGGAGCTGTTTTTT | CASSQDGTSGPTGELFF
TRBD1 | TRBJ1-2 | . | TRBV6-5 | TGTGCCAGCAGTTTGGACAGGGGAGGATTGAATGGCTACACCTTC | CASSLDRGGLNGYTF
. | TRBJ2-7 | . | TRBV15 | TGTGCCACCAGCAGAGGGGTTAGCGGCTACGAGCAGTACTTC | CATSRGVSGYEQYF
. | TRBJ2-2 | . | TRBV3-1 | TGTGCCAGCAGCCAAGTCCCAAATACAGGGAAAGGAGTTCGGACCGGGGAGCTGTTTTTT | CASSQVPNTGKGVRTGELFF
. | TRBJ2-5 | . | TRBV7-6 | TGTGCCAGCAGCTTGGCAAGCCACGGGACTTTTGAGACCCAGTACTTC | CASSLASHGTFETQYF
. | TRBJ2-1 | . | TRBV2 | TGTGCCGATAGACTAGACTATGAGCAGTTCTTC | CADRLDYEQFF
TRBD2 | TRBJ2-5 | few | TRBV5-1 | TGCGCCAGCAGCTTGGCCGGGCCTAGCGGCCTTCAAGAGACCCAGTACTTC | CASSLAGPSGLQETQYF
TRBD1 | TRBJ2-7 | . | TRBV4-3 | TGCGCCAGCAGCCAGGGTCCCGGGACAGGGGGCTACGAGCAGTACTTC | CASSQGPGTGGYEQYF
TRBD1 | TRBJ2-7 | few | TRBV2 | TGTGCCAGCTCACTTCCGGGACAGGGGTACAACTCTATAAAGTACGAGCAGTACTTC | CASSLPGQGYNSIKYEQYF
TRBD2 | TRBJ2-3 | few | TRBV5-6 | TGTGCCAGCAGCACCGGACTAGCGGGGGAAACAGATACGCAGTATTTT | CASSTGLAGETDTQYF
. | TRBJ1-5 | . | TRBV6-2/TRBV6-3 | TGTGCCAGCTCCGGACTGTGGAGGGGCAATCAGCCCCAGCATTTT | CASSGLWRGNQPQHF
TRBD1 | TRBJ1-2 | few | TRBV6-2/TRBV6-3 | TGTGCCAGCAGCACACCCGGGACAGGGTCCTCTTTTGTGGAAGCAAACTATGGCTACACCTTC | CASSTPGTGSSFVEANYGYTF
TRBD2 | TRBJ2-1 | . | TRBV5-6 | TGTGCCAGCAGCATTACTAGCGGGGGATACTCCTACAATGAGCAGTTCTTC | CASSITSGGYSYNEQFF